This record covers a single T cell receptor (beta chain). This entry comes from a study of graft-versus-host responses after intestinal transplantation. This CDR3 spans 15 amino acids. Losses at the gene ends were 5 bases for V and 9 bases for J; bases not matched to a gene: 10. Germline CDR1 and CDR2: MNHEY and SMNVEV (reference sequence). Intraepithelial and lamina propria lymphocytes were isolated from graft specimens. Clones were read by immunoSEQ multiplex PCR, and TCRdb kept only the in-frame ones, dropping some. The table includes about 30,000 clones, around 83% detected once. This sequence joins TRBV27 and TRBJ2-2; TRBD1 agrees at 9 bases. Sequencing used ileum tissue, obtained 98 days after intestinal transplantation. The source of this sequence is a human patient who received an intestinal transplant, so some T cells may come from the graft donor. CDR3 sequence: CASSGVGTGFRELFF. The DNA of the CDR3 is TGTGCCAGCAGTGGGGTCGGGACAGGGTTCAGGGAGCTGTTTTTT.